This entry features one T cell receptor (beta chain) sequence. This sample is drawn from a study of T cell changes during pregnancy in multiple sclerosis. Measured with immunoSEQ multiplex PCR; TCRdb has only the in-frame clones, and not every one. Among fewer than 45,000 clones listed, 88% were seen once. This CDR3 contains 17 residues. V lost 4 bases and J lost 6, with 24 bases in between. CDR1 and CDR2 (germline): LGHNA, YSLEER. The chain joins TRBV4-3 to TRBJ1-2; D is unclear. The clonotype comes from a female donor with multiple sclerosis, enrolled in a pregnancy study. Sequenced here: CD8+ T cells from peripheral blood mononuclear cells, sampled in the third trimester of pregnancy. CDR3 protein: CASSPTAASHTTHGYTF. The CDR3 nucleotides read TGCGCCAGCAGCCCGACGGCAGCCTCCCACACTACGCATGGCTACACCTTC.